The 28 T cell receptor beta chains presented below share a single source sample, sequenced in a study of technical replicates of blood from a few donors. Sequencing used immunoSEQ multiplex PCR; TCRdb keeps in-frame clones, though not all of them. The sample includes over 70,000 clones, nearly 98% of them seen just once. Sequencing used T cells isolated from PBMCs. These receptors were taken from a human donor in good health.

The rearrangement joins TRBV11-2 to TRBJ2-5, with 7 positions matching TRBD1. This CDR3 comprises 14 residues. The trim removed 0 bases at V and 5 bases at J, leaving 3 bases unmatched. In germline, CDR1 is SGHAT, CDR2 FQNNGV. The CDR3 protein is CASSLDQGVETQYF. CDR3 DNA: TGTGCCAGCAGCTTAGATCAGGGGGTGGAGACCCAGTACTTC.

This clone was counted once. V usage is TRBV25-1 and J usage is TRBJ2-1; D not certain. CDR1 and CDR2 from the germline V gene are MGHDK and SYGVNS. Trimming shortened V by 2 bases and J by 4 bases, and 6 bases separated the two germline ends. The CDR3 runs to 13 residues. The CDR3 sequence: CASSEREYNEQFF. The CDR3 DNA reads as TGTGCCAGCAGTGAACGAGAGTACAATGAGCAGTTCTTC. The full variable domain, with the rest looked up from reference TRBV25-1 and TRBJ2-1, is EADIYQTPRYLVIGTGKKITLECSQTMGHDKMYWYQQDPGMELHLIHYSYGVNSTEKGDLSSESTVSRIRTEHFPLTLESARPSHTSQYLCASSEREYNEQFFGPGTRLTVL.

The gene calls are TRBV5-1 and TRBJ2-7; 9 bases align to TRBD2. Germline-derived CDR1 and CDR2 are SGHRS and YFSETQ. The V gene end was trimmed by 3 bases and the J gene end by 4 bases; junction bases not matched to a gene: 8. This CDR3 has 15 amino acids. CDR3 amino acids: CASSYSTSGLYEQYF. The CDR3 region has the DNA TGCGCCAGCAGCTATTCCACTAGCGGGCTTTACGAGCAGTACTTC.

V gene TRBV11-2 combines with J gene TRBJ2-2; D uncertain. The CDR3 length is 16 residues. Germline CDR1 and CDR2: SGHAT and FQNNGV. The V end lost 7 bases, the J end lost 0 bases, and 15 bases lay between the germline ends. The CDR3 sequence is CASTTRVGSNTGELFF. CDR3 bases: TGTGCCAGCACCACCCGGGTGGGTTCGAACACCGGGGAGCTGTTTTTT.

The J gene is TRBJ1-1, the V gene TRBV19; D unresolved. V lost 5 bases and J 3 bases, leaving 16 bases between the germline ends. There are 15 residues in the CDR3. From germline, CDR1 is LNHDA and CDR2 SQIVND (reference sequence). The CDR3 sequence: CASSLLRGIDTEAFF. In DNA form, the CDR3 reads TGTGCCAGTAGTCTCCTTAGAGGGATTGACACTGAAGCTTTCTTT. The full variable domain, in which reference TRBV19 and TRBJ1-1 provide the parts outside the CDR3, is DGGITQSPKYLFRKEGQNVTLSCEQNLNHDAMYWYRQDPGQGLRLIYYSQIVNDFQKGDIAEGYSVSREKKESFPLTVTSAQKNPTAFYLCASSLLRGIDTEAFFGQGTRLTVV.

This chain uses TRBV4-1 with TRBJ2-7, with a weak D call TRBD1 (6 bases). V lost 0 bases to trimming and J lost 4 bases, with 13 bases between them. The CDR3 has 15 residues. Per germline, CDR1 MGHRA and CDR2 YSYEKL. CDR3: CASSQDTDRPYEQYF. DNA for the CDR3: TGCGCCAGCAGCCAAGATACTGACAGGCCATACGAGCAGTACTTC.

The chain carries TRBV4-1 and TRBJ1-1, with 9 bases identical to TRBD1. Germline-derived CDR1 and CDR2 are MGHRA and YSYEKL. The length of the CDR3 is 15 residues. V shed 3 bases and J 4 bases; nucleotides not matched to a gene: 6. Here the CDR3 DNA reads TGCGCCAGCAGCCATTCGGGACAGGGAAGCACTGAAGCTTTCTTT. Protein: CASSHSGQGSTEAFF.

The gene calls are TRBV11-2 and TRBJ2-3, with 7 bases fitting TRBD1. The CDR3 totals 14 residues. The germline V gene encodes CDR1 SGHAT and CDR2 FQNNGV. The junction had 6 bases not matched to a gene; V was cut back by 1 base and J by 8 bases. The CDR3 is CASSLAYDRATQYF. The DNA for the CDR3 is TGTGCCAGCAGCTTAGCCTACGACAGGGCTACGCAGTATTTT.

DNA of the CDR3: TGTGCCAGCAGCCAAGGGGTAGCGGGCCTTAAAGAGACCCAGTACTTC. Its translation: CASSQGVAGLKETQYF. This chain connects TRBV4-2 to TRBJ2-5; the match to TRBD2 covers 7 bases. The ends lost 1 base at V and 3 bases at J; junction bases unmatched: 8. Germline CDR1 and CDR2: LGHNA and YNFKEQ. This CDR3 is built from 16 residues.

V and J are TRBV11-2 and TRBJ2-7, with TRBD1 identical over 11 bases. The CDR3 runs to 16 residues. CDR1 and CDR2 from the germline V gene are SGHAT and FQNNGV. Trimming at V came to 0 bases and at J to 6 bases, leaving 7 bases not matched to a gene. In DNA form, the CDR3 reads TGTGCCAGCAGCTTAGATAGGGACAGGGGGTATGCCGAGCAGTACTTC. Encoded protein: CASSLDRDRGYAEQYF.

J is TRBJ2-6 and V is TRBV4-1; 8 nucleotides match TRBD1. Germline CDR1 reads MGHRA; CDR2 reads YSYEKL. Trimming at V came to 8 bases and at J to 0 bases, leaving 21 bases not matched to a gene. CDR3 size: 21 residues. This CDR3 is CASLDRFRGPPKGSGANVLTF. DNA of the CDR3: TGCGCCAGCCTCGATCGTTTCAGGGGGCCTCCAAAAGGCTCTGGGGCCAACGTCCTGACTTTC.

The rearrangement uses TRBV6-6 and TRBJ2-3; tentative D call: TRBD2 (5 bases). This CDR3 has 15 residues. Germline V gives CDR1 MNHNY, CDR2 SVGAGI (reference sequence). V lost 4 bases and J lost 2, with 13 bases in between. The CDR3 protein is CASSSRAVHTDTQYF. For the CDR3, the DNA is TGTGCCAGCAGTTCCCGAGCGGTTCACACAGATACGCAGTATTTT.

The genes are TRBV13 and TRBJ2-7; 7 bases match TRBD2. Germline CDR1 is PRHDT and CDR2 is FYEKMQ (reference sequence). V dropped 5 bases and J dropped 4; count of bases not matched to a gene: 2. CDR3 length equals 12 residues. The CDR3 reads CASSLGGYEQYF. The CDR3 coding sequence is TGTGCCAGCAGCCTGGGGGGGTACGAGCAGTACTTC.

The genes are TRBV4-1 and TRBJ1-5; D gene unclear. V dropped 2 bases and J dropped 1 base, with 6 bases sitting between them. The CDR3 length is 14 residues. The germline V gene encodes CDR1 MGHRA and CDR2 YSYEKL. The CDR3 nucleotides read TGCGCCAGCAGCCAAATACAGAGCAATCAGCCCCAGCATTTT. Its protein is CASSQIQSNQPQHF.

The chain employs TRBV10-1 and TRBJ1-1, with 7 bases identical to TRBD1. This CDR3 has 16 amino acids. V trimming: 4 bases; J trimming: 5 bases; junction bases outside the gene matches: 13. Germline V gives CDR1 WNHNN, CDR2 SYGVQD (reference sequence). The CDR3 DNA reads TGCGCCAGCAGTGCCCGGACAGGTTGGGAGAGAACTGAAGCTTTCTTT. It translates to CASSARTGWERTEAFF.

This chain uses TRBV4-1 with TRBJ1-2; no firm D call. Germline V gives CDR1 MGHRA, CDR2 YSYEKL. The CDR3 consists of 12 residues. V shed 5 bases and J shed 4 bases, with 8 bases lying between them. This chain's CDR3 is CASSGRPYGYTF. In nucleotides, the CDR3 is TGCGCCAGCAGCGGGCGCCCCTATGGCTACACCTTC.

The chain uses TRBV7-6 and TRBJ2-7; 11 bases agree with TRBD2. The germline V gene encodes CDR1 SGHVS and CDR2 FNYEAQ. The J segment lost 6 bases and the V segment lost 4 bases, leaving 8 bases of the junction unmatched. The CDR3 is 15 amino acids. CDR3 sequence: CASSSTSGKGSEQYF. The CDR3 DNA reads TGTGCCAGCAGCTCGACTAGCGGGAAAGGATCCGAGCAGTACTTC.

The chain links TRBV27 to TRBJ1-5; D gene uncertain. V was cut by 3 bases and J by 5 bases, with 14 bases left in between. Germline assignment: CDR1 MNHEY and CDR2 SMNVEV (reference sequence). The CDR3 has 15 residues. CDR3 nucleotides: TGTGCCAGCAGTTTCCTACCCTTTATCGATCAGCCCCAGCATTTT. It encodes CASSFLPFIDQPQHF.

The rearrangement joins TRBV28 to TRBJ1-5, with TRBD1 as a possible D gene (6 bases). V was cut by 3 bases and J by 2 bases, with 11 bases left in between. The CDR3 is 15 amino acids. In germline, CDR1 is MDHEN, CDR2 SYDVKM. CDR3 in amino acids: CASSLQGRGNQPQHF. The CDR3 nucleotides are TGTGCCAGCAGTTTGCAGGGGCGCGGCAATCAGCCCCAGCATTTT. Supplemented by reference TRBV28 and TRBJ1-5, the full variable domain reads DVKVTQSSRYLVKRTGEKVFLECVQDMDHENMFWYRQDPGLGLRLIYFSYDVKMKEKGDIPEGYSVSREKKERFSLILESASTNQTSMYLCASSLQGRGNQPQHFGDGTRLSIL.

V gene TRBV7-9 combines with J gene TRBJ2-7; TRBD1 is a possible D gene (5 bases). V lost 4 bases and J lost 0, with 25 bases in between. This CDR3 spans 19 amino acids. Germline CDR1 SEHNR, CDR2 FQNEAQ (reference sequence). The CDR3 sequence is CASSSDLKRRQLNSYEQYF. CDR3 nucleotide sequence: TGTGCCAGCAGCTCCGATTTAAAACGGAGACAGCTTAACTCCTACGAGCAGTACTTC.

The J gene is TRBJ1-3, the V gene TRBV10-3, with D hard to call. V was clipped by 5 bases and J by 8 bases, with 13 bases between them. Looked up from germline, CDR1 is ENHRY and CDR2 is SYGVKD. There are 13 residues in the CDR3. The chain's CDR3 is CAISLHLFDTIYF. The CDR3 DNA is TGTGCCATCAGTTTACACCTTTTTGACACCATATATTTT.

This chain links TRBV28 with TRBJ1-2, with D perhaps TRBD1 (5 bases). Trimming stripped 5 bases from V and 8 bases from J, with 15 bases between. Germline V gene sequence: CDR1 MDHEN, CDR2 SYDVKM. The CDR3 is 13 residues long. The CDR3 region has the DNA TGTGCCAGCAGTCCCCCCAGGGAAGTCGGCTACACCTTC. The encoded protein is CASSPPREVGYTF.

Only one count was recorded for this clone. The chain couples TRBV7-9 to TRBJ2-7; 10 bases agree with TRBD1. The CDR3 totals 14 residues. Germline V gene sequence: CDR1 SEHNR, CDR2 FQNEAQ (reference sequence). The junction had 4 bases not matched to a gene; V was cut back by 4 bases and J by 4 bases. In DNA form, the CDR3 reads TGTGCCAGCAGCTCGACAGGGGGCAAGTACGAGCAGTACTTC. Residues: CASSSTGGKYEQYF.

This chain uses TRBV27 with TRBJ1-5; perhaps TRBD1 as D (6 bases). The CDR3 runs 16 residues. Trimming removed 4 bases at V and 3 bases at J, with 16 bases between. CDR1 and CDR2 (germline): MNHEY, SMNVEV (reference sequence). The CDR3 sequence is CASSSTGLLDNQPQHF. In nucleotides, the CDR3 is TGTGCCAGCAGTTCTACAGGGCTATTGGACAATCAGCCCCAGCATTTT.

The V and J genes are TRBV5-6 and TRBJ1-2; TRBD1 agrees at 10 bases. Germline V lookup: CDR1 SGHDT, CDR2 YYEEEE. V was clipped by 1 base and J by 6 bases; unmatched bases: 9. The CDR3 spans 16 residues. CDR3 amino acids: CASSLNGGGTGDGYTF. The CDR3 DNA reads TGTGCCAGCAGCTTGAACGGTGGAGGGACAGGGGATGGCTACACCTTC.

The chain couples TRBV4-1 to TRBJ1-5; D is uncertain. Germline V gene lookup returns CDR1 MGHRA and CDR2 YSYEKL. The CDR3 sequence is 17 residues long. V gave up 0 bases and J gave up 0 bases, with 12 bases separating them. In DNA form, the CDR3 reads TGCGCCAGCAGCCAAGATGTCGGAGCGTATAGCAATCAGCCCCAGCATTTT. As protein: CASSQDVGAYSNQPQHF.

V and J are TRBV4-1 and TRBJ2-5, with D unclear. The germline CDR1 and CDR2 sequences are MGHRA and YSYEKL. This CDR3 comprises 16 residues. Trimming took 0 bases from V and 3 from J, leaving 14 bases between them. The CDR3 spells CASSQDLANRKETQYF. The CDR3 DNA is TGCGCCAGCAGCCAAGATTTGGCCAATCGCAAAGAGACCCAGTACTTC.

The J gene is TRBJ2-7, the V gene TRBV10-2, with 8 bases aligning to TRBD2. The germline CDR1 and CDR2 sequences are WSHSY and SAAADI. V dropped 6 bases and J dropped 3; count of bases not matched to a gene: 10. The CDR3 has 15 residues. CDR3 residues: CASSASGTRYYEQYF. Here the CDR3 DNA reads TGCGCCAGCAGCGCTTCCGGGACTAGATACTACGAGCAGTACTTC.